These T cell receptor beta chains were read from a single sample in a study of blood T cell repertoires in COVID-19. TCRdb keeps only in-frame clones here, not all; method: immunoSEQ multiplex PCR. The table shows around 250,000 clones, with roughly nine tenths occurring only once. The specimen sequenced was peripheral blood. The receptors stem from a middle-aged man with active or convalescent COVID-19. The CDR3 runs from the conserved cysteine through the conserved F or W. The D gene is left open where the match is weak.

>TRBD2|TRBJ2-5|TRBV6-5
CASSRGLAEKETQYF
TGTGCCAGCAGTCGGGGACTAGCGGAGAAAGAGACCCAGTACTTC
>-|TRBJ1-2|TRBV6-5
CASSYGGGNGYTF
TGTGCCAGCAGTTACGGGGGGGGAAATGGCTACACCTTC
>TRBD1|TRBJ1-6|TRBV25-1
CASSERTGGYSPLHF
TGTGCCAGCAGTGAGCGGACAGGGGGTTATTCACCCCTCCACTTT
>-|TRBJ2-7|TRBV13
CASSHTREAGGYEQYF
TGTGCCAGCAGCCATACCCGCGAGGCCGGGGGCTACGAGCAGTACTTC
>TRBD1|TRBJ2-2|TRBV5-1
CASSLSGTGGTGELFF
TGCGCCAGCAGCCTCTCCGGGACAGGGGGCACCGGGGAGCTGTTTTTT
>-|TRBJ1-5|TRBV9
CASSVHGSNQPQHF
TGTGCCAGCAGCGTACACGGGAGCAATCAGCCCCAGCATTTT
>TRBD1|TRBJ2-5|TRBV24-1
CATSDLGQGRGGETQYF
TGTGCCACCAGTGATTTAGGACAGGGGAGAGGGGGCGAGACCCAGTACTTC
>-|TRBJ2-1|TRBV11-2
CASSLRESSYNEQFF
TGTGCCAGCAGTCTTCGGGAGAGCTCCTACAATGAGCAGTTCTTC
>TRBD1|TRBJ2-5|TRBV2
CASRDMGAGGKETQYF
TGTGCCAGCAGGGATATGGGGGCAGGGGGCAAAGAGACCCAGTACTTC
>-|TRBJ1-1|TRBV30
CAWRGLRSEAFF
TGTGCCTGGCGCGGACTCCGCTCTGAAGCTTTCTTT
>TRBD1|TRBJ2-7|TRBV24-1
CATSDARGHYEQYF
TGTGCCACCAGTGATGCCAGGGGGCACTACGAGCAGTACTTC
>-|TRBJ1-3|TRBV3-1/TRBV3-2
CASSLGMFGNTIYF
TGTGCCAGCAGCCTCGGGATGTTTGGAAACACCATATATTTT
>-|TRBJ1-1|TRBV20-1
CSASSQRGNTEAFF
TGCAGTGCTAGTAGTCAGAGAGGGAACACTGAAGCTTTCTTT
>-|TRBJ2-1|TRBV6-1
CASSEQTSSYNEQFF
TGTGCCAGCAGTGAACAGACAAGCTCCTACAATGAGCAGTTCTTC